This T cell receptor beta chain was found in a study of CD8 T cell repertoires and HIV-1 epitope variants. Looking at the study overall: T cells were stimulated with Twenty-five Gag and Nef peptides separately. Controls were a CMV, EBV and flu pool, Ebola AY9, and no peptide. The baseline condition was 1M T cells left uncultured. Overall study findings and caveats: The TAALDMSHF plasma variant had no responses, unlike KF9 (roughly 5 clonotypes) and HW9 (one).

For this clone: Its antigen is unidentified.

Assay: immunoSEQ multiplex PCR; the TCRdb copy retains only in-frame clones and omits some. The sample yields about 4,000 clones, less than 65% seen once. This CDR3 comprises 14 residues. CDR1 is LNHDA and CDR2 is SQIVND in the germline V gene (reference sequence). Trimming at V came to 8 bases and at J to 3 bases, leaving 9 bases not matched to a gene. Sequenced sample: cultured CD8+ T cells derived from PBMCs. The sequence was collected from a male donor with HIV. The chain carries TRBV19 and TRBJ1-2; 7 bases line up with TRBD1. This chain's CDR3 is CASGQVVGDYGYTF. Here the CDR3 DNA reads TGTGCCAGTGGACAGGTTGTTGGTGACTATGGCTACACCTTC.